The source of this TCR beta chain is a study of T cell repertoires in cytomegalovirus infection. The wider study: Shared public TCR beta signatures pointed to both CMV infection and a matching HLA type. Study outcomes and limitations: The cumulative frequency of public TCR beta families distinguished individuals who carried CMV together with the relevant HLA. It was HLA-C-restricted CMV-specific TCR beta clonotypes that dominated the response ex vivo.

In regard to this clonotype: Its specificity is not known. This clone may be a read error of a much larger clone one base away.

TCRdb ran MiXCR on the reads and lists one entry per CDR3 protein. The repertoire holds 490,000 or so distinct CDR3 sequences, with around 11% as singletons. CDR1 and CDR2 from the germline V gene are MNHNS and SASEGT. The CDR3 runs to 13 residues. Specimen: PBMCs. The receptor was derived from a human donor in good health (CMV status not recorded). Some clones in this sample may be carry-over from other donors' samples. The chain has TRBV6-1 and TRBJ1-4; 7 nucleotides align to TRBD1. The CDR3 nucleotides are TGTGCCAGCAGTGAATCACAGGGGACCAAACTGCTTTTT. It is translated as CASSESQGTKLLF.